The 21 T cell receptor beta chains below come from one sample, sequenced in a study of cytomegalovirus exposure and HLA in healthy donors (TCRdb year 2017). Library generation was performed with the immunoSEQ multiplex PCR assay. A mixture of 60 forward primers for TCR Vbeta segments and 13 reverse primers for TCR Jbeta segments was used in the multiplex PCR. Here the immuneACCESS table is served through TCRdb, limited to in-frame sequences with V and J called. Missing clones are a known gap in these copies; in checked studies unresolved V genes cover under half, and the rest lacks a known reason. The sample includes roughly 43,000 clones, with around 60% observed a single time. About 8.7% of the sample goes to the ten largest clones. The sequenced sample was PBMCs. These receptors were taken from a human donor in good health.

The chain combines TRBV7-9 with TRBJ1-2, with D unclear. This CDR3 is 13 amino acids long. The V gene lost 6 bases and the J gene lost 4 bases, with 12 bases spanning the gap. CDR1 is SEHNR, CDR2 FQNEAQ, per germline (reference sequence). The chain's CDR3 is CASSKPRSYGYTF. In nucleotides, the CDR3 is TGTGCCAGCAGTAAGCCCCGAAGCTATGGCTACACCTTC.

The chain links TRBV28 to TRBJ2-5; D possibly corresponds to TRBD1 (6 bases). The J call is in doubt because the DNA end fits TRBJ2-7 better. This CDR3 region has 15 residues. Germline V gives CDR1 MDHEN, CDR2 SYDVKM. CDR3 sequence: CASSFGRRGVFEQYF. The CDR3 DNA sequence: TGTGCCAGCAGTTTTGGTCGCAGGGGCGTATTCGAGCAGTACTTC.

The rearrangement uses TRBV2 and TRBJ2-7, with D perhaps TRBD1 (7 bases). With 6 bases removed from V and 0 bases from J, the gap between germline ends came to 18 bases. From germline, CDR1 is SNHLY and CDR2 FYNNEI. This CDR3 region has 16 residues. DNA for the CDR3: TGTGCCAGCAGCTCCTTCAGGGGGGCTTTCTCCTACGAGCAGTACTTC. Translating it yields CASSSFRGAFSYEQYF.

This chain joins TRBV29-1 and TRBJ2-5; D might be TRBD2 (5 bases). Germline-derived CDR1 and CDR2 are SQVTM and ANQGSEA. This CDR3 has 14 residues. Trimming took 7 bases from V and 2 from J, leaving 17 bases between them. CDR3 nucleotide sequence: TGCAGCGGCCAAAGAGGGAGCAAACAAGAGACCCAGTACTTC. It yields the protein CSGQRGSKQETQYF.

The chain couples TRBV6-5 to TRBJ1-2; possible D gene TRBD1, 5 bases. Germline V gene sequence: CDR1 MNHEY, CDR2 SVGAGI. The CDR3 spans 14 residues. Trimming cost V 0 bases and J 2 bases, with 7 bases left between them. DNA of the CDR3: TGTGCCAGCAGTTACTCACAGGAGAACTATGGCTACACCTTC. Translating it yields CASSYSQENYGYTF.

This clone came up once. This chain's CDR3 is CASSWGRAVLADTQYF. The CDR3 region has the DNA TGTGCCAGCAGCTGGGGGCGCGCAGTGTTAGCAGATACGCAGTATTTT. The chain joins TRBV7-6 to TRBJ2-3; D is perhaps TRBD1 (6 bases). Trimming pared 4 bases from V and 4 bases from J, leaving 18 bases between. CDR1 and CDR2 (germline): SGHVS, FNYEAQ. The CDR3 runs 16 residues.

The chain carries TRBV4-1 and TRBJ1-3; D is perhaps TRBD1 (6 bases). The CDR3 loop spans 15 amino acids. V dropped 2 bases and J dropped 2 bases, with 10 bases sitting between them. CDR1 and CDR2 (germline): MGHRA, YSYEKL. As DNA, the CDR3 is TGCGCCAGCAGCCAAATTGGGGGCCCTGGAAACACCATATATTTT. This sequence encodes CASSQIGGPGNTIYF.

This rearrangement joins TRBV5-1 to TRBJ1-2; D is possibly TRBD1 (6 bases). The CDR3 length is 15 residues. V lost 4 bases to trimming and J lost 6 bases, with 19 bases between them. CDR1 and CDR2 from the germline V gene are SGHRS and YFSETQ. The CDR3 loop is CASSDPGGGADGYTF. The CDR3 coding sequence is TGCGCCAGCAGCGACCCGGGGGGGGGCGCCGATGGCTACACCTTC.

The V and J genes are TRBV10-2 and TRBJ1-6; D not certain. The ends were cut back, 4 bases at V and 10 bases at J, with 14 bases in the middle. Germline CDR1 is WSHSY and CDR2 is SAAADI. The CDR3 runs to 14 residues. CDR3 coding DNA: TGCGCCAGCAGTGGGTGGGGAGAAAGCTCACCCCTCCACTTT. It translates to CASSGWGESSPLHF.

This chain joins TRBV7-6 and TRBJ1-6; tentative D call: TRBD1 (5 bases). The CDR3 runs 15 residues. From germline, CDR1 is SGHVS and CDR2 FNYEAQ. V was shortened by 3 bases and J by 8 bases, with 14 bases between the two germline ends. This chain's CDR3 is CASSLSRGFDSPLHF. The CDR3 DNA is TGTGCCAGCAGCTTGAGTCGGGGGTTTGATTCACCCCTCCACTTT.

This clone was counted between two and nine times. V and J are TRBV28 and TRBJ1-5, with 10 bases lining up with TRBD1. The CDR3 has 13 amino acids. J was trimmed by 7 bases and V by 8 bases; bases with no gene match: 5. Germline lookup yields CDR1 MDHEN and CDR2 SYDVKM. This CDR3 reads CASHDRGPQPQHF. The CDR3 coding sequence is TGTGCCAGCCATGACAGGGGGCCACAGCCCCAGCATTTT.

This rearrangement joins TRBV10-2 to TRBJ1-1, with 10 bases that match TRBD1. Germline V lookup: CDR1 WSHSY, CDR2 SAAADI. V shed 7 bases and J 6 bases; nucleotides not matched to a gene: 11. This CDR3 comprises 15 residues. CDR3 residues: CASTMTGGIWSEAFF. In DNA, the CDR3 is TGCGCCAGCACCATGACAGGGGGCATATGGTCTGAAGCTTTCTTT.

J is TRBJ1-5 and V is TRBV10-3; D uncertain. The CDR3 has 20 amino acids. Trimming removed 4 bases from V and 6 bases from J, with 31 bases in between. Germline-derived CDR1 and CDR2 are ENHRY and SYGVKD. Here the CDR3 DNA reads TGTGCCATCAGTGCGTTTCTCGGGGAAGGTTCGCGCGGGCCTGGTCAGCCCCAGCATTTT. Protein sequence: CAISAFLGEGSRGPGQPQHF.

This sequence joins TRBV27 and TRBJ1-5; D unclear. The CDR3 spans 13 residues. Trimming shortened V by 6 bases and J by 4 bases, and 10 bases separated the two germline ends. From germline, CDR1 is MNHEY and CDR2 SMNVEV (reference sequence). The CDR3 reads CASRGQMNQPQHF. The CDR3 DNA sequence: TGTGCCAGCAGGGGCCAAATGAATCAGCCCCAGCATTTT.

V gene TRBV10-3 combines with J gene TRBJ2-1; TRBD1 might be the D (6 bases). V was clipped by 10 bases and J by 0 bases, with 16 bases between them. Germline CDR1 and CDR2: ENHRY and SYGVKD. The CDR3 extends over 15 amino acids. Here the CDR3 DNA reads TGTGCCACCAGGACCGGGACAAGCTCCTACAATGAGCAGTTCTTC. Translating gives CATRTGTSSYNEQFF.

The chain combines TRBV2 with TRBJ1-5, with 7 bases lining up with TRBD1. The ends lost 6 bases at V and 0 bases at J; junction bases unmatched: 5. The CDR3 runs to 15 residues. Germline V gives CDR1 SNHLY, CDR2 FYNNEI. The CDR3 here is CASRGQSHSNQPQHF. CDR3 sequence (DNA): TGTGCCAGCAGGGGACAGAGCCATAGCAATCAGCCCCAGCATTTT.

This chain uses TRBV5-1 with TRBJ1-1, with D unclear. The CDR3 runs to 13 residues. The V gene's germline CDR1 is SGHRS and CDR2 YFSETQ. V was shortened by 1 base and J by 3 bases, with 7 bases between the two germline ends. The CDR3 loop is CASSLMGDTEAFF. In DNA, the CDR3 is TGCGCCAGCAGCTTGATGGGAGACACTGAAGCTTTCTTT.

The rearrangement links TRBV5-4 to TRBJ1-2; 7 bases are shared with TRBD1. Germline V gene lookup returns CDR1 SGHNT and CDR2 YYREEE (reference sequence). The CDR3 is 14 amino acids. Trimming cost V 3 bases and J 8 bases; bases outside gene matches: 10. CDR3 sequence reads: CASSSGMDRWGYTF. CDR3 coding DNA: TGTGCCAGCAGCTCCGGGATGGACAGGTGGGGCTACACCTTC. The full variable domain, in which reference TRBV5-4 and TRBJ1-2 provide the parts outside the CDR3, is ETGVTQSPTHLIKTRGQQVTLRCSSQSGHNTVSWYQQALGQGPQFIFQYYREEENGRGNFPPRFSGLQFPNYSSELNVNALELDDSALYLCASSSGMDRWGYTFGSGTRLTVV.

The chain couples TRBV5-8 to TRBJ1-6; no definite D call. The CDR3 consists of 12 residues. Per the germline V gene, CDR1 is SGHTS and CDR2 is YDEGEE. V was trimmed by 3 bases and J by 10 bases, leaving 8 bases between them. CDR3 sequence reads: CASSYEYSPLHF. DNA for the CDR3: TGTGCCAGCAGCTACGAGTACTCACCCCTCCACTTT.

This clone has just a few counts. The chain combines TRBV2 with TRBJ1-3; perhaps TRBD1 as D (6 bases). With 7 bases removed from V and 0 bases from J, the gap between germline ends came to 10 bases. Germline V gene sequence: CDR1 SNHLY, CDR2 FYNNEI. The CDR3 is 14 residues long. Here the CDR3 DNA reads TGTGCCAGCAAGGACAGTTTCTCTGGAAACACCATATATTTT. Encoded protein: CASKDSFSGNTIYF.

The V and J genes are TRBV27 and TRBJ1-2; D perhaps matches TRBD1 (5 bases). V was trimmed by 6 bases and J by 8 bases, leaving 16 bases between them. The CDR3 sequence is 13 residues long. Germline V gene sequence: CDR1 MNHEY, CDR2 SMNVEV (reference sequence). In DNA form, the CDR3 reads TGTGCCAGCAGCAGAAAGGGGTTCGGAGGCTACACCTTC. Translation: CASSRKGFGGYTF.